The sequence of this T cell receptor beta chain was determined in a study of beta chain features in type 1 diabetes. The CDR3 spans 14 residues. Germline CDR1 reads GTSNPN; CDR2 reads SVGIG (reference sequence). V shed 0 bases, J shed 10 bases, and the junction held 4 bases outside the gene matches. Study observations and caveats: Across all four CD4+ subsets, people with type 1 diabetes showed modestly shorter TCRB CDR3s.

Only a few counts were recorded for this clone. Its antigen is unidentified. A single heparinised draw of approximately 0.12 L on average was taken per donor. Reverse transcription of all isolated RNA meant that expressed TCRB transcripts were sequenced. Clones were read by immunoSEQ multiplex PCR, and TCRdb kept only the in-frame ones, dropping some. This table has about 260,000 clones, about 20% appearing once. V gene TRBV30 combines with J gene TRBJ2-1, with 12 bases lining up with TRBD2. Material for sequencing was naive CD4+ T cells from blood. This sequence originates from a middle-aged woman with type 1 diabetes. CDR3 sequence reads: CAWSVLAGGGEQFF. For the CDR3, the DNA is TGTGCCTGGAGTGTACTAGCGGGAGGCGGCGAGCAGTTCTTC.